The 21 T cell receptor beta chains below were found in one sample sequenced in a study of cytomegalovirus exposure and HLA in healthy donors. PCR was performed using 60 Vbeta and 13 Jbeta primers. Clones were read by immunoSEQ multiplex PCR, and TCRdb kept only the in-frame ones, dropping some. The sample holds 120,000 or so clones, under 80% seen once. Specimen: PBMCs. The receptors were sampled from a man in his forties or fifties in good health and CMV-seropositive.

This chain links TRBV15 with TRBJ2-3; 13 bases fit TRBD2. Germline CDR1 reads LNHNV; CDR2 reads YYDKDF (reference sequence). V shed 5 bases and J 5 bases; nucleotides not matched to a gene: 10. The CDR3 sequence is 17 residues long. DNA of the CDR3: TGTGCCACCAGCCCAGACCCGGGACTAGCGGGACAAGATACGCAGTATTTT. It codes for CATSPDPGLAGQDTQYF.

This clone appeared a single time. The chain has TRBV7-2 and TRBJ1-1; 8 positions agree with TRBD1. In germline, CDR1 is SGHTA, CDR2 FQGNSA. The CDR3 is made up of 14 amino acids. Trimming took 6 bases from V and 4 from J; bases not matched to a gene: 7. Here the CDR3 DNA reads TGTGCCAGCAGACCCCGGGACAGGATCACTGAAGCTTTCTTT. It yields the protein CASRPRDRITEAFF. Combining the CDR3 with reference TRBV7-2 and TRBJ1-1 gives the whole variable domain GAGVSQSPSNKVTEKGKDVELRCDPISGHTALYWYRQSLGQGLEFLIYFQGNSAPDKSGLPSDRFSAERTGGSVSTLTIQRTQQEDSAVYLCASRPRDRITEAFFGQGTRLTVV.

V usage is TRBV25-1 and J usage is TRBJ1-5; D not resolved. Germline V gene lookup returns CDR1 MGHDK and CDR2 SYGVNS. The CDR3 totals 15 residues. Deletions cut 0 bases from V and 3 bases from J, with 9 bases between. The DNA of the CDR3 is TGTGCCAGCAGTGAATATCCGGGGTCCAATCAGCCCCAGCATTTT. This sequence encodes CASSEYPGSNQPQHF.

The J gene is TRBJ2-5, the V gene TRBV5-1, with TRBD2 as a possible D gene (6 bases). There are 16 residues in the CDR3. Trimming cost V 2 bases and J 5 bases, with 19 bases left between them. Germline V CDR1 and CDR2: SGHRS, YFSETQ. CDR3 in DNA: TGCGCCAGCAGCTTAGAGGGAAGGGGAGGTGGTGAGACCCAGTACTTC. Translated, it gives CASSLEGRGGGETQYF. The full variable domain, completed using reference TRBV5-1 and TRBJ2-5, is KAGVTQTPRYLIKTRGQQVTLSCSPISGHRSVSWYQQTPGQGLQFLFEYFSETQRNKGNFPGRFSGRQFSNSRSEMNVSTLELGDSALYLCASSLEGRGGGETQYFGPGTRLLVL.

This clone was seen a few times. The gene calls are TRBV5-1 and TRBJ1-1, with a tentative D call TRBD1 (6 bases). V lost 4 bases, J lost 9 bases, and 16 bases lay in between. There are 13 residues in the CDR3. Germline V gene lookup returns CDR1 SGHRS and CDR2 YFSETQ. Here the CDR3 reads CASSPGTQKKAFF. CDR3 in DNA: TGCGCCAGCAGCCCCGGGACACAGAAGAAAGCTTTCTTT.

The chain couples TRBV9 to TRBJ2-5; 11 nucleotides line up with TRBD2. J gave up 2 bases and V 0 bases, and 3 bases lay outside the gene matches. The germline gives CDR1 SGDLS, CDR2 YYNGEE. CDR3 length: 16 residues. The CDR3 DNA reads as TGTGCCAGCAGCGTAGGGCTAGCGGGAGGACAAGAGACCCAGTACTTC. Its translation is CASSVGLAGGQETQYF.

There are a few counts of this clone. This chain connects TRBV6-1 to TRBJ2-1, with 8 positions matching TRBD1. Germline V gives CDR1 MNHNS, CDR2 SASEGT. The V gene end was trimmed by 3 bases and the J gene end by 7 bases; junction bases not matched to a gene: 2. The length of the CDR3 is 13 residues. The CDR3 here is CASSDRQGNEQFF. CDR3 DNA sequence: TGTGCCAGCAGTGACCGACAGGGGAATGAGCAGTTCTTC.

This chain connects TRBV7-9 to TRBJ1-3, with TRBD1 identical over 7 bases. Per the germline V gene, CDR1 is SEHNR and CDR2 is FQNEAQ (reference sequence). CDR3 length: 16 amino acids. After removal of 2 bases from V and 2 bases from J, the junction contained 6 bases not matched to a gene. CDR3 region: CASSLLNRGPGNTIYF. CDR3 coding DNA: TGTGCCAGCAGCTTACTGAACAGGGGTCCTGGAAACACCATATATTTT.

For this clone: The junction and the germline gene differ at one end; a read error may be behind it. This chain joins TRBV18 and TRBJ2-7, with a weak D call TRBD1 (5 bases). CDR1 and CDR2 (germline): KGHSH, LQKENI. This CDR3 is 13 amino acids long. The CDR3 region has the DNA TGTGCCAGCTCGCTTCTAGAATATAGACAGCCTTGTTTC. Its protein product is CASSLLEYRQPCF.

The CDR3 loop reads CASGPTVMNTEAFF. The CDR3 nucleotides read TGTGCCAGCGGACCGACAGTAATGAACACTGAAGCTTTCTTT. This chain joins TRBV25-1 and TRBJ1-1, with D perhaps matching TRBD1 (5 bases). Germline loops: CDR1 MGHDK, CDR2 SYGVNS. The CDR3 extends over 14 amino acids. V was cut by 8 bases and J by 0 bases, with 13 bases left in between.

The chain couples TRBV30 to TRBJ2-6; tentative D call: TRBD2 (6 bases). The germline gives CDR1 GTSNPN, CDR2 SVGIG (reference sequence). The ends were cut back, 1 base at V and 2 bases at J, with 6 bases in the middle. The CDR3 is 14 residues long. As DNA, the CDR3 is TGTGCCTGGAGTGGGGGGGCTGGGGCCAACGTCCTGACTTTC. Translated, it gives CAWSGGAGANVLTF. Based on the CDR3 plus reference TRBV30 and TRBJ2-6, the full variable domain is SQTIHQWPATLVQPVGSPLSLECTVEGTSNPNLYWYRQAAGRGLQLLFYSVGIGQISSEVPQNLSASRPQDRQFILSSKKLLLSDSGFYLCAWSGGAGANVLTFGAGSRLTVL.

This clone was observed once. The chain joins TRBV7-2 to TRBJ1-2; D gene uncertain. This CDR3 spans 11 amino acids. The V end lost 4 bases, the J end lost 8 bases, and 8 bases lay between the germline ends. Per germline, CDR1 SGHTA and CDR2 FQGNSA. CDR3 sequence reads: CASSSRGGYTF. In nucleotides, the CDR3 is TGTGCCAGCAGCTCCCGCGGGGGCTACACCTTC.

The chain is built from TRBV6-5 and TRBJ2-7, with no clear D. This CDR3 has 13 amino acids. With 5 bases removed from V and 4 bases from J, the gap between germline ends came to 12 bases. Germline CDR1 reads MNHEY; CDR2 reads SVGAGI. This chain's CDR3 is CASSRAAPYEQYF. CDR3 in DNA: TGTGCCAGCAGTCGCGCGGCCCCATACGAGCAGTACTTC.

The chain recombines TRBV5-6 with TRBJ2-4; D unclear. V was pared by 3 bases and J by 0 bases, with 10 bases between. The CDR3 sequence is 15 residues long. The germline gives CDR1 SGHDT, CDR2 YYEEEE. The CDR3 coding sequence is TGTGCCAGCAGCTCAGGAACGCTAGCCAAAAACATTCAGTACTTC. Translated: CASSSGTLAKNIQYF.

The V call is TRBV14, the J call TRBJ1-2; D not certain. With 1 base removed from V and 7 bases from J, the gap between germline ends came to 13 bases. The CDR3 loop spans 14 amino acids. CDR1 and CDR2 (germline): SGHDN, FVKESK. CDR3 region: CASSQVSYPGGYTF. CDR3 in DNA: TGTGCCAGCAGCCAAGTATCATACCCGGGTGGCTACACCTTC.

The V gene is TRBV7-6, the J gene TRBJ1-6, with 10 bases matching TRBD1. There are 20 residues in the CDR3. J was trimmed by 4 bases and V by 8 bases; bases with no gene match: 20. Germline V lookup: CDR1 SGHVS, CDR2 FNYEAQ. The CDR3 bases are TGTGCCAGCCGCAAGGTCGGGGTTTGGGACAGGGGAGGTTATAATTCACCCCTCCACTTT. This encodes CASRKVGVWDRGGYNSPLHF.

V is TRBV6-1 and J is TRBJ1-2; 7 bases fit TRBD1. Germline V CDR1 and CDR2: MNHNS, SASEGT. Trimming removed 5 bases from V and 8 bases from J; junction bases left unmatched: 5. The CDR3 length is 12 residues. The CDR3: CASSRQGRGYTF. In nucleotides, the CDR3 is TGTGCCAGCAGTCGACAGGGACGGGGCTACACCTTC.

The CDR3 loop reads CASSWDSETVGQYF. The CDR3 DNA reads as TGTGCCAGCAGTTGGGACAGCGAGACGGTGGGGCAGTACTTC. The V and J genes are TRBV6-1 and TRBJ2-7; 7 bases fit TRBD1. The V and J ends lost 5 bases and 9 bases, in that order; junction bases with no gene match: 13. The length of the CDR3 is 14 residues. Germline V gene sequence: CDR1 MNHNS, CDR2 SASEGT.

The chain has TRBV18 and TRBJ1-2, with D unresolved. Germline CDR1 KGHSH, CDR2 LQKENI. This CDR3 has 13 amino acids. Trimming removed 3 bases at V and 3 bases at J, with 8 bases between. CDR3 DNA sequence: TGTGCCAGCTCACCCGGAGGAGACTATGGCTACACCTTC. It codes for CASSPGGDYGYTF. Together with reference TRBV18 and TRBJ1-2, the CDR3 gives the full variable domain: NAGVMQNPRHLVRRRGQEARLRCSPMKGHSHVYWYRQLPEEGLKFMVYLQKENIIDESGMPKERFSAEFPKEGPSILRIQQVVRGDSAAYFCASSPGGDYGYTFGSGTRLTVV.

This clone was observed a few times. The rearrangement links TRBV5-1 to TRBJ2-7, with D perhaps TRBD1 (6 bases). The CDR3 consists of 14 residues. Germline V gene data show CDR1 as SGHRS and CDR2 as YFSETQ. V dropped 5 bases and J dropped 2 bases, with 14 bases sitting between them. The CDR3 coding sequence is TGCGCCAGCAGTGGGACATCGAGCACCTACGAGCAGTACTTC. It encodes CASSGTSSTYEQYF.

This clone was seen just once. The chain couples TRBV11-2 to TRBJ1-3; 9 nucleotides agree with TRBD1. CDR1 is SGHAT, CDR2 FQNNGV, per germline. The CDR3 covers 18 residues. Trimming took 2 bases from V and 2 from J; bases not matched to a gene: 10. CDR3 DNA sequence: TGTGCCAGCAGCTTACCCGGACAGGGGAGAGTCCCTGGAAACACCATATATTTT. Translation: CASSLPGQGRVPGNTIYF.